These T cell receptor beta chains were read from a single sample in a study of human thymus T cells. Some clones are missing from TCRdb's copy, which holds only in-frame ones; the method was immunoSEQ multiplex PCR. Of about 46,000 clones in the sample, 95% were seen once. Sequences were obtained from blood. These TCRs come from a girl under three years old with a congenital heart defect but otherwise immunologically healthy. CDR3s include the opening cysteine and the closing phenylalanine or tryptophan. A D gene is named only where the DNA matches it firmly. Size is omitted from some rows. Given values are once, few, many or a class for expanded clones.

d_gene,v_gene,abundance,j_gene,CDR3aa,CDR3nt
TRBD2,TRBV10-2,.,TRBJ2-1,CASSQPRGREYHNEQFF,TGCGCCAGCAGTCAACCGCGCGGGAGGGAATACCACAATGAGCAGTTCTTC
.,TRBV10-3,.,TRBJ2-7,CAISESYRAYEQYF,TGTGCCATCAGTGAGTCGTATCGCGCCTACGAGCAGTACTTC
TRBD2,TRBV18,.,TRBJ2-7,CASSPPASGRARGYEQYF,TGTGCCAGCTCACCCCCAGCTAGCGGGAGGGCCCGGGGGTACGAGCAGTACTTC
.,TRBV30,once,TRBJ2-4,CAWSVQGWDIQYF,TGTGCCTGGAGTGTTCAGGGATGGGACATTCAGTACTTC
.,TRBV30,.,TRBJ2-5,CAWRRAAGRETQYF,TGTGCCTGGAGAAGGGCGGCGGGTCGAGAGACCCAGTACTTC
TRBD2,TRBV14,.,TRBJ2-2,CASSLRLRGSGSPGELFF,TGTGCCAGCAGCCTACGGCTAAGGGGTAGCGGGAGTCCCGGGGAGCTGTTTTTT
TRBD1,TRBV14,.,TRBJ2-1,CASSSGQYNEQFF,TGTGCCAGCAGCTCGGGACAGTACAATGAGCAGTTCTTC
TRBD2,TRBV27,.,TRBJ2-1,CASSPSVAGVYNEQFF,TGTGCCAGCAGTCCGTCTGTAGCGGGAGTCTACAATGAGCAGTTCTTC
TRBD2,TRBV4-2,.,TRBJ2-3,CASSQDFSGRTDTQYF,TGTGCCAGCAGCCAAGATTTCAGCGGGAGAACAGATACGCAGTATTTT
TRBD2,TRBV12-5,.,TRBJ2-3,CASGPGLAGGPTDTQYF,TGTGCTAGTGGTCCCGGACTAGCGGGAGGGCCAACAGATACGCAGTATTTT